Each of the 8 T cell receptor beta chains below was sequenced from the same sample in a study of blood T cell repertoires in COVID-19. Here immunoSEQ multiplex PCR was the method, and the copy in TCRdb shows in-frame clones only, minus some. The table includes hundreds of thousands of clones, approximately 82% detected once. Sequenced: peripheral blood. All receptors come from a woman of 80 years or more with acute or convalescent COVID-19.

This chain links TRBV11-1 with TRBJ2-7; D is uncertain. V dropped 3 bases and J dropped 0 bases, with 9 bases sitting between them. The germline V gene encodes CDR1 SGHAT and CDR2 FQDESV (reference sequence). CDR3 size: 14 residues. The CDR3 loop reads CASSFVRSSYEQYF. CDR3 bases: TGTGCCAGCAGCTTCGTCCGGAGCTCCTACGAGCAGTACTTC.

The chain combines TRBV5-4 with TRBJ2-1, with 13 bases that match TRBD2. Germline assignment: CDR1 SGHNT and CDR2 YYREEE (reference sequence). CDR3 length equals 17 residues. J lost 5 bases, V lost 4 bases, and 9 bases had no gene match. The CDR3 is CASSPQTLAGGNNEQFF. CDR3 DNA sequence: TGTGCCAGCAGCCCTCAAACACTAGCGGGGGGGAACAATGAGCAGTTCTTC. The full variable domain, rest sourced from reference TRBV5-4 and TRBJ2-1, is ETGVTQSPTHLIKTRGQQVTLRCSSQSGHNTVSWYQQALGQGPQFIFQYYREEENGRGNFPPRFSGLQFPNYSSELNVNALELDDSALYLCASSPQTLAGGNNEQFFGPGTRLTVL.

This clone was seen a single time. This chain connects TRBV2 to TRBJ1-2; D is perhaps TRBD1 (6 bases). V lost 7 bases to trimming and J lost 4 bases, with 19 bases between them. CDR1 is SNHLY and CDR2 is FYNNEI in the germline V gene. CDR3 size: 15 residues. DNA of the CDR3: TGTGCCAGCAAGAAGAACAGGGAGGGATTCTATGGCTACACCTTC. Its protein product is CASKKNREGFYGYTF.

The CDR3 nucleotides are TGTGCCAGCAGCAATCCTAGCGGGGGGGCCGGTTTTGAGCAGTTCTTC. Translating gives CASSNPSGGAGFEQFF. The chain joins TRBV27 to TRBJ2-1; 12 positions agree with TRBD2. V trimming: 6 bases; J trimming: 9 bases; junction bases outside the gene matches: 12. The CDR3 runs to 16 residues. Germline CDR1 is MNHEY and CDR2 is SMNVEV (reference sequence).

The chain links TRBV5-1 to TRBJ1-6; 7 positions agree with TRBD1. The germline gives CDR1 SGHRS, CDR2 YFSETQ. The CDR3 is 15 residues long. V shed 0 bases and J 10 bases; nucleotides not matched to a gene: 7. CDR3: CASSLGVGGLSPLHF. Here the CDR3 DNA reads TGCGCCAGCAGCTTGGGAGTAGGGGGCTTATCACCCCTCCACTTT.

This chain links TRBV19 with TRBJ1-3; no clear D. Germline V gene sequence: CDR1 LNHDA, CDR2 SQIVND (reference sequence). The CDR3 totals 15 residues. V was clipped by 6 bases and J by 1 base, with 13 bases between them. CDR3 sequence (DNA): TGTGCCAGTAGGGTGGCCTGGGCGTCTGGAAACACCATATATTTT. Translating it yields CASRVAWASGNTIYF. Full variable domain (rest looked up from reference TRBV19 and TRBJ1-3): DGGITQSPKYLFRKEGQNVTLSCEQNLNHDAMYWYRQDPGQGLRLIYYSQIVNDFQKGDIAEGYSVSREKKESFPLTVTSAQKNPTAFYLCASRVAWASGNTIYFGEGSWLTVV.

The genes are TRBV4-1 and TRBJ1-1, with D possibly matching TRBD1 (6 bases). V was trimmed by 4 bases and J by 8 bases, leaving 20 bases between them. The CDR3 has 15 amino acids. The germline CDR1 and CDR2 sequences are MGHRA and YSYEKL. The CDR3 protein is CASSRSPQGSIEAFF. The CDR3 DNA reads TGCGCCAGCAGCCGATCGCCACAGGGCTCCATCGAAGCTTTCTTT.

The chain has TRBV3-1 (or the pseudogene TRBV3-2) and TRBJ1-1; unclear D gene. The germline V gene encodes CDR1 LGHDT and CDR2 YNNKEL (reference sequence). Trimming pared 6 bases from V and 0 bases from J, leaving 11 bases between. CDR3 length: 14 residues. CDR3 nucleotide sequence: TGTGCCAGCAGATCAGGTCCTATGAACACTGAAGCTTTCTTT. Translated: CASRSGPMNTEAFF.